The 30 T cell receptor beta chains reported below all come from one sample, sequenced in a study of blood T cells in healthy people across ages. Then a second PCR, running about 7 to 11 cycles, was carried out with a sample-barcoded 5' primer and a J-beta primer mix. Each CDR3 protein gets one entry after TCRdb re-called the 5' RACE reads with MiXCR. The sample yields 1.5 million to 2 million distinct CDR3 sequences, about 50% seen once. The sample was blood. The receptors were sampled from a woman aged 35 to 49 in good health.

This clonotype has a handful of counts. The CDR3 spells CASSPRTELRHNEQFF. DNA of the CDR3: TGTGCCAGCAGTCCCCGGACGGAACTACGGCACAATGAGCAGTTCTTC. V is TRBV12-3 or TRBV12-4 and J is TRBJ2-1; D unclear. This CDR3 region has 16 residues. The germline V and J ends were trimmed by 5 bases and 5 bases, with 19 bases remaining between them.

Comments on this clonotype: A read error may account for a junction end that differs from germline. The chain has TRBV7-7 and TRBJ2-5; TRBD2 matches 7 bases. This CDR3 has 15 amino acids. Per germline, CDR1 SSHAT and CDR2 FNYEAQ (reference sequence). CDR3 residues: CASSSGPRGQETQYF. For the CDR3, the DNA is TGTGCTAGCAGCTCCGGTCCGCGGGGGCAAGAGACCCAGTACTTC. The full variable domain, completed using reference TRBV7-7 and TRBJ2-5, is GAGVSQSPRYKVTKRGQDVTLRCDPISSHATLYWYQQALGQGPEFLTYFNYEAQPDKSGLPSDRFSAERPEGSISTLTIQRTEQRDSAMYRCASSSGPRGQETQYFGPGTRLLVL.

This clonotype was counted a few times. V and J are TRBV7-2 and TRBJ2-7; 7 bases match TRBD1. Germline CDR1 is SGHTA and CDR2 is FQGNSA. With V trimmed by 4 bases and J by 0 bases, 9 bases remained unmatched. CDR3 size: 16 residues. The CDR3 DNA is TGTGCCAGCAGCTCACAATCGGGACAGTACTCCTACGAGCAGTACTTC. Residues: CASSSQSGQYSYEQYF.

The chain joins TRBV7-2 to TRBJ2-3; tentatively, D is TRBD1 (5 bases). This CDR3 is built from 14 residues. Per germline, CDR1 SGHTA and CDR2 FQGNSA. V was trimmed by 5 bases and J by 4 bases, leaving 13 bases between them. CDR3: CASSPVGPADTQYF. The DNA for the CDR3 is TGTGCCAGCAGCCCAGTGGGGCCCGCAGATACGCAGTATTTT.

The chain couples TRBV10-3 to TRBJ2-3; possibly TRBD2 for D (5 bases). The CDR3 is 17 residues long. CDR1 is ENHRY and CDR2 is SYGVKD in the germline V gene. The ends were cut back, 0 bases at V and 6 bases at J, with 19 bases in the middle. The CDR3 reads CAISESVVSARNDTQYF. The DNA of the CDR3 is TGTGCCATCAGTGAGTCGGTGGTTAGCGCAAGGAATGATACGCAGTATTTT.

Ten or more counts support this clonotype. CDR3 loop: CASSPPDIQGTFDEQYF. The CDR3 DNA reads as TGTGCCAGCTCACCACCCGATATACAGGGGACTTTCGACGAGCAGTACTTC. The V call is TRBV18, the J call TRBJ2-7; perhaps TRBD1 as D (7 bases). The CDR3 extends over 17 amino acids. V was clipped by 0 bases and J by 5 bases, with 20 bases between them. Germline CDR1 and CDR2: KGHSH and LQKENI.

V gene TRBV29-1 combines with J gene TRBJ1-4, with TRBD1 as a possible D gene (6 bases). From germline, CDR1 is SQVTM and CDR2 ANQGSEA. Trimming cost V 4 bases and J 7 bases, with 10 bases left between them. The CDR3 has 12 amino acids. In DNA form, the CDR3 reads TGCAGCGTTGGGACAGTGGGTGAAAAACTGTTTTTT. Translation gives CSVGTVGEKLFF.

V usage is TRBV12-3 or TRBV12-4 and J usage is TRBJ2-3; D possibly corresponds to TRBD2 (6 bases). V lost 6 bases, J lost 4 bases, and 17 bases lay in between. The CDR3 length is 15 residues. The CDR3 coding sequence is TGTGCCAGCAGCCTGGAGGAGGGGAGAGCAGATACGCAGTATTTT. It encodes CASSLEEGRADTQYF.

In its sample, this clonotype was seen once. The chain links TRBV12-3 or TRBV12-4 to TRBJ2-4; no reliable D call. Near its end, the DNA agrees better with TRBJ2-7, so the J call may be wrong. This CDR3 comprises 15 residues. CDR3 amino acids: CASSCGLVGSYEQYF. Written as DNA, the CDR3 is TGTGCCAGCAGTTGTGGGCTAGTTGGATCCTACGAGCAGTACTTC.

This clonotype was observed a handful of times. The chain combines TRBV13 with TRBJ2-1; D is ambiguous. V lost 6 bases to trimming and J lost 14 bases, with 14 bases between them. The CDR3 sequence is 11 residues long. CDR1 PRHDT and CDR2 FYEKMQ come from the germline V gene (reference sequence). The CDR3 sequence is CASRALGLEFF. In DNA, the CDR3 is TGTGCCAGCAGGGCCCTAGGTTTGGAGTTCTTC.

V gene TRBV4-2 combines with J gene TRBJ1-5; D is undetermined. The CDR3 is made up of 15 amino acids. The V end was cut by 1 base, the J end by 7 bases, with 14 bases between. Germline V CDR1 and CDR2: LGHNA, YNFKEQ. The CDR3 bases are TGTGCCAGCAGCCAAGGGAGGACCAGCGGGCAGCCCCAGCATTTT. This gives the protein CASSQGRTSGQPQHF.

The chain uses TRBV20-1 and TRBJ2-3; maybe TRBD2 (6 bases). Per germline, CDR1 DFQATT and CDR2 SNEGSKA (reference sequence). V shed 5 bases and J shed 4 bases, with 16 bases lying between them. This CDR3 comprises 14 residues. The CDR3 here is CSAQEGGVADTQYF. The CDR3 DNA reads as TGCAGTGCTCAGGAGGGCGGGGTCGCAGATACGCAGTATTTT.

The rearrangement joins TRBV6-5 to TRBJ2-1; 7 bases agree with TRBD1. The CDR3 contains 16 residues. Germline V gene lookup returns CDR1 MNHEY and CDR2 SVGAGI. V was clipped by 6 bases and J by 0 bases; unmatched bases: 8. CDR3 sequence: CASRGSTGRSYNEQFF. The CDR3 DNA reads as TGTGCCAGCAGAGGGTCGACAGGGCGCTCCTACAATGAGCAGTTCTTC.

This clonotype was seen only a few times. The V call is TRBV4-3, the J call TRBJ2-4; no definite D call. In germline, CDR1 is LGHNA, CDR2 YSLEER. There are 15 residues in the CDR3. V gave up 1 base and J gave up 0 bases, with 7 bases separating them. The CDR3 sequence: CASSQGRGAKNIQYF. CDR3 coding DNA: TGCGCCAGCAGCCAAGGTCGAGGAGCCAAAAACATTCAGTACTTC.

The table lists this clonotype with a few counts. The gene calls are TRBV25-1 and TRBJ1-6; TRBD1 aligns across 7 bases. Germline V gives CDR1 MGHDK, CDR2 SYGVNS. Trimming took 6 bases from V and 6 from J; bases not matched to a gene: 8. The CDR3 is 15 amino acids. This CDR3 is CASSDRVKGNSPLHF. The CDR3 coding sequence is TGTGCCAGCAGCGACAGGGTAAAGGGTAATTCACCCCTCCACTTT.

The chain joins TRBV7-9 to TRBJ1-2; D uncertain. This CDR3 is built from 16 residues. The V end lost 5 bases, the J end lost 3 bases, and 19 bases lay between the germline ends. Germline CDR1 is SEHNR and CDR2 is FQNEAQ (reference sequence). CDR3: CASSPKGTEIHYGYTF. CDR3 bases: TGTGCCAGCAGCCCCAAGGGAACCGAGATCCACTATGGCTACACCTTC. The full variable domain, in which reference TRBV7-9 and TRBJ1-2 provide the parts outside the CDR3, is DTGVSQNPRHKITKRGQNVTFRCDPISEHNRLYWYRQTLGQGPEFLTYFQNEAQLEKSRLLSDRFSAERPKGSFSTLEIQRTEQGDSAMYLCASSPKGTEIHYGYTFGSGTRLTVV.

This clonotype appeared a few times. The J gene is TRBJ2-1, the V gene TRBV7-2, with 7 bases matching TRBD2. With 0 bases clipped from V and 7 bases from J, the junction kept 9 bases outside the gene matches. This CDR3 contains 16 residues. In germline, CDR1 is SGHTA, CDR2 FQGNSA. This CDR3 is CASSLAGGPQGNEQFF. The DNA for the CDR3 is TGTGCCAGCAGCTTAGCGGGAGGGCCCCAAGGTAATGAGCAGTTCTTC.

V is TRBV5-1 and J is TRBJ2-5; D tentatively fits TRBD1 or TRBD2 (5 bases each). The J call may be incorrect, as the DNA end agrees better with TRBJ2-7. The CDR3 spans 18 residues. The germline V gene has CDR1 SGHRS and CDR2 YFSETQ. The CDR3 DNA is TGCGCCAGCAGCTCCTTCCCCCCAACAGGAGGTTTAGAATACGAGCAGTACTTC. Its protein is CASSSFPPTGGLEYEQYF.

This clonotype appeared a few times. This chain links TRBV29-1 with TRBJ2-6; D ambiguous. This CDR3 contains 14 residues. V was clipped by 3 bases and J by 4 bases, with 10 bases between them. Germline CDR1 SQVTM, CDR2 ANQGSEA. CDR3 in amino acids: CSVDAVSGANVLTF. The CDR3 nucleotides are TGCAGCGTTGATGCGGTCTCGGGGGCCAACGTCCTGACTTTC.

CDR3: CASSLGRGGSYNEQYF. CDR3 nucleotide sequence: TGTGCCAGCAGCTTAGGGCGGGGGGGCTCCTACAATGAGCAGTACTTC. The J gene is TRBJ2-1, the V gene TRBV7-2, with 9 bases that match TRBD2. The assigned J gene may be wrong: the sequence end matches TRBJ2-7 better. The length of the CDR3 is 16 residues. The V gene's germline CDR1 is SGHTA and CDR2 FQGNSA.

The rearrangement joins TRBV5-1 to TRBJ2-1; D gene unclear. The CDR3 extends over 11 amino acids. Trimming took 4 bases from V and 15 from J, leaving 14 bases between them. The germline gives CDR1 SGHRS, CDR2 YFSETQ. The CDR3 DNA follows: TGCGCCAGCAGCGTTGGCGGCGACCGGTTCTTC. Amino acid sequence: CASSVGGDRFF.

This chain joins TRBV7-2 and TRBJ1-2; 7 bases align to TRBD1. V shed 3 bases and J 2 bases; nucleotides not matched to a gene: 9. Looked up from germline, CDR1 is SGHTA and CDR2 is FQGNSA. The CDR3 runs 16 residues. CDR3 in amino acids: CASSFGGGQPNYGYTF. As DNA, the CDR3 is TGTGCCAGCAGCTTTGGGGGGGGACAGCCAAACTATGGCTACACCTTC.

This clonotype was seen a few times. The genes are TRBV20-1 and TRBJ2-5; the match to TRBD2 covers 8 bases. The CDR3 extends over 15 amino acids. The trim removed 0 bases at V and 1 base at J, leaving 4 bases unmatched. Germline V gene sequence: CDR1 DFQATT, CDR2 SNEGSKA (reference sequence). The CDR3 nucleotides are TGCAGTGCTAGAGATGAGCGGGGGTTCCAAGAGACCCAGTACTTC. Translating gives CSARDERGFQETQYF.

The V gene is TRBV7-2, the J gene TRBJ2-1; the match to TRBD2 covers 10 bases. The last part of the DNA fits TRBJ2-7 better; the J call may be wrong. CDR3 length: 15 amino acids. In germline, CDR1 is SGHTA, CDR2 FQGNSA. The CDR3 sequence is CASSRTSGDYNEQYF. Written as DNA, the CDR3 is TGTGCCAGCAGCCGTACTAGCGGGGACTACAATGAGCAGTACTTC.

V is TRBV7-9 and J is TRBJ1-1; a weak D match, TRBD1 (5 bases). CDR1 SEHNR and CDR2 FQNEAQ come from the germline V gene (reference sequence). The ends were cut back, 8 bases at V and 0 bases at J, with 16 bases in the middle. CDR3 length: 15 residues. The CDR3 spells CASSWQGLLNTEAFF. DNA for the CDR3: TGTGCCAGCTCATGGCAGGGCCTTTTGAACACTGAAGCTTTCTTT.

This clonotype was counted only a few times. This sequence joins TRBV4-1 and TRBJ2-6, with D perhaps matching TRBD1 (5 bases). Germline-derived CDR1 and CDR2 are MGHRA and YSYEKL. Trimming removed 6 bases at V and 0 bases at J, with 15 bases between. The CDR3 is made up of 17 amino acids. Written as DNA, the CDR3 is TGCGCCAGCAGGCTAAACAGACAGTTCTCTGGGGCCAACGTCCTGACTTTC. It specifies CASRLNRQFSGANVLTF.

The chain has TRBV7-2 and TRBJ2-5, with D perhaps matching TRBD1 (5 bases). The ends were cut back, 8 bases at V and 2 bases at J, with 15 bases in the middle. There are 14 residues in the CDR3. Germline CDR1 is SGHTA and CDR2 is FQGNSA. The DNA for the CDR3 is TGTGCCAGCGGCCGAACAGGCTTTCAAGAGACCCAGTACTTC. Its protein is CASGRTGFQETQYF.

In nucleotides, the CDR3 is TGTGCCAGCAGCTTTCCTCAAGCGGACAAGGGAGAGCAGTACTTC. Translated: CASSFPQADKGEQYF. The chain recombines TRBV7-9 with TRBJ2-7; TRBD1 or TRBD2 may be the D gene (5 bases each). Trimming took 3 bases from V and 7 from J, leaving 19 bases between them. The germline V gene has CDR1 SEHNR and CDR2 FQNEAQ (reference sequence). CDR3 size: 15 residues.

J is TRBJ1-2 and V is TRBV21-1. TRBV21-1 is termed a pseudogene. The CDR3 runs to 14 residues. The CDR3 DNA sequence: TGTGCCAGCAGCAAAGGTGACGGGGAGGGTGGCTACACCTTC. This sequence encodes CASSKGDGEGGYTF.

The chain has TRBV7-2 and TRBJ1-2; TRBD1 matches at 7 bases. V shed 5 bases, J shed 0 bases, and the junction held 6 bases outside the gene matches. This CDR3 has 15 amino acids. Looked up from germline, CDR1 is SGHTA and CDR2 is FQGNSA. Written as DNA, the CDR3 is TGTGCCAGCAGCCCGGACAGGCGAACTAACTATGGCTACACCTTC. It yields the protein CASSPDRRTNYGYTF.